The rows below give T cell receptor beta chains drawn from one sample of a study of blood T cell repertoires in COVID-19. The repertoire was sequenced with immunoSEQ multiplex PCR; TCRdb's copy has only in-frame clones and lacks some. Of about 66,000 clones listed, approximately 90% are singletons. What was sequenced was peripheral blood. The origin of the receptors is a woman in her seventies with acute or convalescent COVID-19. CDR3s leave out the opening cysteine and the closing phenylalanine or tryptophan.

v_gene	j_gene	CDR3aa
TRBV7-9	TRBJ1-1	ASSREGGTEAF
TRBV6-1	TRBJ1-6	ASSEITGGLRNSPLH
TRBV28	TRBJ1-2	ATPGRGNYGYT
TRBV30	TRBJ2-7	AWSRRGYEQY
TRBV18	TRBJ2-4	ASSREGQALNIQY
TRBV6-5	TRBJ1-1	ASSGGYTEAF
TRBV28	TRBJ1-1	ASSSSTRAF
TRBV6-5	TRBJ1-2	ASSWDRGNYGYT
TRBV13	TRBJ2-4	ASSPLATGAKNIQY
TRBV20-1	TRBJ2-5	SAGGKETQY
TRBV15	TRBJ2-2	ATSPRGGTGELF
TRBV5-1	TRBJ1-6	ASSLVQGRNSPLH
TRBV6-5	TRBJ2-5	ASSFTDKETQY
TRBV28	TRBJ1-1	ASSDYEAF
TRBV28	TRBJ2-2	ASSQRPGAGELF
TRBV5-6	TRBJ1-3	ASSLPPDRFKSGNTIY
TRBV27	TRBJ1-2	ASSLSTRADGYT
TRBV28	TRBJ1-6	ASSLYGGGTGDSPLH
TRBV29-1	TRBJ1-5	SVQEGGQPQH
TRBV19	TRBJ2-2	ASSISGGAGGELF
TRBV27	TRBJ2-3	ASSLRGGETDTQY
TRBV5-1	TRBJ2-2	ASSLSGRSITGELF
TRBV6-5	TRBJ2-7	ASSYRDRGPSYEQY
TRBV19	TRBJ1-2	ASSNVGATINYGYT
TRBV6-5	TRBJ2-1	ASSYSGRGTYNEQF
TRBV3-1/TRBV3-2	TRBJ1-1	ASSHWGTPNTEAF
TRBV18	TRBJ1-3	ASSLTDFSGNTIY
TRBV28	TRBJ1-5	ASRRQGGRSQPQH
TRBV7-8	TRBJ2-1	ASSFTGSYNEQF
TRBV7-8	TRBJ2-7	ASSRSETGTYEQY
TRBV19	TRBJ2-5	ASSTSGRRAETQY
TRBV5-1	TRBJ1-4	ASRSSTPTSEKLF